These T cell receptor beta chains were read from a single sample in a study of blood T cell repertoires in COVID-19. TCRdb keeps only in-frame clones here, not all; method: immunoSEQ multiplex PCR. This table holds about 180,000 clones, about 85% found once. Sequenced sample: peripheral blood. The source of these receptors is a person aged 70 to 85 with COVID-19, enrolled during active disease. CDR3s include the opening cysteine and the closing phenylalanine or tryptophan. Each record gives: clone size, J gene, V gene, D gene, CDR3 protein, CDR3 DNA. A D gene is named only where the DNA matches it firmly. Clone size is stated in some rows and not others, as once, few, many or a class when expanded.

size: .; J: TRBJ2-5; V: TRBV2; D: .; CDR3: CASSVGGGERTQYF; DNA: TGTGCCAGCAGTGTAGGAGGGGGGGAGCGGACCCAGTACTTC
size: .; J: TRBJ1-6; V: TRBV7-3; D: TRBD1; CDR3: CASSQRGTGAGSPLHF; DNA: TGTGCCAGCAGCCAAAGGGGGACAGGGGCGGGTTCACCCCTCCACTTT
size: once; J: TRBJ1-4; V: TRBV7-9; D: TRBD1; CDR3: CASSGDSVGEKLFF; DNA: TGTGCCAGCAGCGGGGACAGTGTCGGTGAAAAACTGTTTTTT
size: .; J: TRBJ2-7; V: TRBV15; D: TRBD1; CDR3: CATSTQDRGGYEQYF; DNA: TGTGCCACCAGCACCCAGGACAGGGGCGGGTACGAGCAGTACTTC
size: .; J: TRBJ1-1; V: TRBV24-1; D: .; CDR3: CATSEPGVSEAFF; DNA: TGTGCCACCAGTGAGCCAGGGGTTTCCGAAGCTTTCTTT
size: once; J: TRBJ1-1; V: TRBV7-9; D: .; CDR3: CASSAQGMSTEAFF; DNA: TGTGCCAGCAGCGCACAGGGTATGAGCACTGAAGCTTTCTTT
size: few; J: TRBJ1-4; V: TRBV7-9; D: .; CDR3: CASSPSRTDSEKLFF; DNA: TGTGCCAGCAGCCCGTCTAGGACGGACAGTGAAAAACTGTTTTTT
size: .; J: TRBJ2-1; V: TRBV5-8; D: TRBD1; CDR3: CASSFFSSGGLDEQFF; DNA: TGTGCCAGCAGCTTTTTTTCGTCAGGGGGTTTAGATGAGCAGTTCTTC
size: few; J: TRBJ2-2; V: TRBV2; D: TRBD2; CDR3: CASSGEGLNTGELFF; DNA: TGTGCCAGCAGTGGGGAGGGTTTGAACACCGGGGAGCTGTTTTTT
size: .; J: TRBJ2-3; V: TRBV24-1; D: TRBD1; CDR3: CATSDSAPYRGNTDTQYF; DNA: TGTGCCACCAGTGATTCCGCTCCCTACAGGGGAAACACAGATACGCAGTATTTT
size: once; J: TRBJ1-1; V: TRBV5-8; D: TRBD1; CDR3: CASSSGQVMNTEAFF; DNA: TGTGCCAGCAGCTCCGGACAGGTGATGAACACTGAAGCTTTCTTT
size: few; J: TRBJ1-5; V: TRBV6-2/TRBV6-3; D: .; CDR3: CASSYEVGRAEPQHF; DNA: TGTGCCAGCAGTTACGAGGTGGGGCGCGCGGAGCCCCAGCATTTT
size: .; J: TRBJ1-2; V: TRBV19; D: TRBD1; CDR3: CASQWGTGGRYGYTF; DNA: TGTGCCAGCCAATGGGGGACAGGGGGCCGATATGGCTACACCTTC
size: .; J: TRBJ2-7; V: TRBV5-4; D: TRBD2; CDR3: CASSLNLAGSEQYF; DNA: TGTGCCAGCAGCTTGAATCTAGCGGGGAGCGAGCAGTACTTC
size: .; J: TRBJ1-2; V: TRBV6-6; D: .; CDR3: CASSSNVLGGYTF; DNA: TGTGCCAGCAGTTCCAACGTATTGGGCGGCTACACCTTC
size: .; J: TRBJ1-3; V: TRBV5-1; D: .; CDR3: CASRSGFGSSGNTIYF; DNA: TGCGCCAGCAGGTCAGGTTTTGGGAGCTCTGGAAACACCATATATTTT
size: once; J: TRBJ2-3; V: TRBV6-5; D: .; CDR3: CASSTSGDTQYF; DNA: TGTGCCAGCAGTACCTCAGGGGATACGCAGTATTTT
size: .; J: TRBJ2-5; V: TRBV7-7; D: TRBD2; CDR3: CASSPRPGEGQYF; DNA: TGTGCCAGCAGCCCGAGACCCGGGGAGGGCCAGTACTTC
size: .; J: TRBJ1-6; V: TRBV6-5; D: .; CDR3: CASSYGGTGGSPLHF; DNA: TGTGCCAGCAGTTACGGGGGAACGGGAGGTTCACCCCTCCACTTT
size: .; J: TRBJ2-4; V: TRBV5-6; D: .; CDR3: CASSSVRRVGENIQYF; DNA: TGTGCCAGCAGTTCTGTTCGGCGGGTCGGGGAAAACATTCAGTACTTC
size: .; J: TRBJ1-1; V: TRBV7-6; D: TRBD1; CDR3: CASSLGKPGQPNTEAFF; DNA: TGTGCCAGCAGCTTAGGGAAACCGGGACAGCCGAACACTGAAGCTTTCTTT
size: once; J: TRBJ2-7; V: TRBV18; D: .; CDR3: CASSPFSYEQYF; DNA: TGTGCCAGCTCACCCTTCAGCTACGAGCAGTACTTC
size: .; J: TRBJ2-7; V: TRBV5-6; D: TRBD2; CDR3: CASSRYGLAVYEQYF; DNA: TGTGCCAGCAGTCGCTATGGACTAGCGGTTTACGAGCAGTACTTC
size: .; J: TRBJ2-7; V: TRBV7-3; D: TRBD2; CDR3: CASSIVKSSGRARSYEQYF; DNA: TGTGCCAGCAGCATCGTCAAATCTAGCGGGAGGGCCAGGAGTTACGAGCAGTACTTC
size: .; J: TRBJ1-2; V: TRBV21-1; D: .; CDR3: CASSKGGDRGDYGYTF; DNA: TGTGCCAGCAGCAAAGGTGGGGACAGGGGTGACTATGGCTACACCTTC